The T cell receptor (beta chain) under discussion was sequenced for a study of PD-L1 blockade in urothelial cancer. Study background: Males with bladder-origin urothelial cancer constituted most of the 29 patients. Analyses were performed on blood at 3 weeks after treatment start (the second dose) and at 6 weeks.

Sample time point: peripheral blood 6 weeks after treatment start. V was trimmed by 5 bases and J by 5 bases, leaving 19 bases between them. The germline V gene has CDR1 SGHTA and CDR2 FQGNSA. CDR3 length: 17 residues. Each PCR had synthetic TCR analog templates added to it as a spike-in. Sequenced by immunoSEQ multiplex PCR; TCRdb stores in-frame clones only, minus some. Found here are tens of thousands of clones, 70% to 90% of them singletons; the top ten hold 24%. This sample comprised PBMCs, obtained around atezolizumab (anti-PD-L1) treatment. The receptor was isolated from a man aged 55 to 69 with urothelial cancer. V gene TRBV7-2 combines with J gene TRBJ1-6; D is unclear. CDR3 DNA: TGTGCCAGCAGCCCCCGCGCCGCCGGGGAACATAATTCACCCCTCCACTTT. It encodes CASSPRAAGEHNSPLHF.